Sequencing of this T cell receptor beta chain was carried out in a study of neurological immune-mediated disorders. Trimming took off 4 bases at V and 0 bases at J, with 7 bases between the two ends. Germline-derived CDR1 and CDR2 are MNHEY and SVGAGI. This CDR3 has 15 amino acids. Each CDR3 protein is one row after TCRdb ran MiXCR on the 5' RACE reads. The sample carries roughly 46,000 distinct CDR3 sequences, 1.9% recorded once. This clonotype was counted at least ten times. The sequence derives from a woman aged 40 to 50 with multiple sclerosis. Input material: PBMCs. The chain carries TRBV6-5 and TRBJ2-6; the D is unclear. The CDR3 DNA sequence: TGTGCCAGCAGTTCCCCGCGCTCTGGGGCCAACGTCCTGACTTTC. This gives the protein CASSSPRSGANVLTF.